The 7 T cell receptor beta chains below were found in one sample sequenced in a study of monozygotic twins with inflammatory bowel disease. No DNA is given; TCRdb re-called the 5' RACE reads and lists each CDR3 protein once. The sample data list tens of thousands of distinct CDR3 sequences. What was sequenced was blood. These receptors were taken from a human donor with ulcerative colitis or Crohn's disease, or a healthy co-twin of an affected twin (not recorded which).

The V call is TRBV7-8, the J call TRBJ2-7. From germline, CDR1 is SGHVS and CDR2 FQNEAQ. The length of the CDR3 is 15 residues. Here the CDR3 reads CASSKLDKRTYEQYF.

CDR3 loop: CASSSDFDEQYF. This rearrangement joins TRBV7-2 to TRBJ2-7; absent DNA, TCRdb's TRBD2 call cannot be checked. Germline CDR1 SGHTA, CDR2 FQGNSA. The CDR3 is 12 residues long.

This sequence joins TRBV29-1 and TRBJ1-1; TCRdb proposes TRBD1, but this gene call is untestable without DNA. The length of the CDR3 is 14 residues. Germline V gene lookup returns CDR1 SQVTM and CDR2 ANQGSEA. The chain's CDR3 is CSVERDSVNTEAFF.

V gene TRBV29-1 combines with J gene TRBJ2-1; TCRdb calls TRBD1, which cannot be checked without DNA. The CDR3 contains 13 residues. Germline CDR1 SQVTM, CDR2 ANQGSEA. The CDR3 sequence: CSADRPGSNEQFF.

CDR3 sequence: CASSLWDRVVYEQYF. The chain is built from TRBV5-6 and TRBJ2-7; the D gene TCRdb calls, TRBD1, cannot be checked with no DNA. Germline V lookup: CDR1 SGHDT, CDR2 YYEEEE. The CDR3 has 15 amino acids.

The genes are TRBV7-8 and TRBJ1-5. CDR1 and CDR2 from the germline V gene are SGHVS and FQNEAQ. This CDR3 is 15 amino acids long. CDR3 region: CASSLLGDGNQPQHF. The full variable domain, with the rest looked up from reference TRBV7-8 and TRBJ1-5, is GAGVSQSPRYKVAKRGQDVALRCDPISGHVSLFWYQQALGQGPEFLTYFQNEAQLDKSGLPSDRFFAERPEGSVSTLKIQRTQQEDSAVYLCASSLLGDGNQPQHFGDGTRLSIL.

The V and J genes are TRBV15 and TRBJ1-2. There are 13 residues in the CDR3. Germline V gives CDR1 LNHNV, CDR2 YYDKDF (reference sequence). CDR3 amino acids: CASTIGGSYGYTF. The full variable domain, in which reference TRBV15 and TRBJ1-2 provide the parts outside the CDR3, is DAMVIQNPRYQVTQFGKPVTLSCSQTLNHNVMYWYQQKSSQAPKLLFHYYDKDFNNEADTPDNFQSRRPNTSFCFLDIRSPGLGDTAMYLCASTIGGSYGYTFGSGTRLTVV.